This entry describes one TCR beta chain. The antigen remains undetermined. Stated time point: sample taken at primary tumor resection. Sequencing covered unsorted whole RNA taken from tumor, nontumor lung or frozen PBMC. The record originates from a study of spatial heterogeneity in lung cancer. CDR3 size: 13 residues. Trimming shortened V by 0 bases and J by 7 bases, and 8 bases separated the two germline ends. CDR1 is SGDLS and CDR2 is YYNGEE in the germline V gene. TCRdb re-called the 5' RACE reads with MiXCR, one entry per CDR3 protein. Of around 60,000 distinct CDR3 sequences listed, roughly 8% are singletons. Study-level points and caveats: At tumor resection, ubiquitous expanded TCRs were detected in blood more often than later.

This chain links TRBV9 with TRBJ1-5; D not certain. This sample comprised PBMCs, obtained at surgery. The TCR originated in a female donor with early-stage non-small cell lung cancer. CDR3 region: CASSVASDQPQHF. The CDR3 DNA is TGTGCCAGCAGCGTAGCGTCGGACCAGCCCCAGCATTTT.